The clone carrying this TCR beta chain was recorded a few times. The record originates from a study of blood T cell repertoires in COVID-19. Turning to the study itself: The samples span acute and convalescent COVID-19 from the United States, Italy and Spain.

Assay used: immunoSEQ multiplex PCR; TCRdb lists only in-frame clones, some missing. The repertoire includes roughly 200,000 clones, 75% to 90% of them detected once, and 27% sits in the top ten. The CDR3 contains 16 residues. Germline V lookup: CDR1 MNHEY, CDR2 SVGEGT. The V gene end was trimmed by 4 bases and the J gene end by 3 bases; junction bases not matched to a gene: 7. J is TRBJ2-3 and V is TRBV6-2 or TRBV6-3, with TRBD1 matching over 10 bases. The material sequenced was peripheral blood. The source is a man aged 40-55 years with acute or convalescent COVID-19. The CDR3 sequence is CASSFFRDRGTDTQYF. The CDR3 DNA is TGTGCCAGCAGTTTTTTTCGGGACAGGGGTACAGATACGCAGTATTTT.